This T cell receptor beta chain was documented in a study of blood T cell repertoires in COVID-19 (TCRdb year 2020). About the investigation overall: Samples covering the acute and convalescent phases of COVID-19 were provided by collaborators in the United States, Italy and Spain. The prospective study material was composed of cDNA or gDNA derived from T cells, B-cell-depleted T cells, or PBMCs. Subjects who had been exposed to COVID-19, were actively infected with it, or had recovered from it provided the deeply sampled blood TCRbeta repertoires that made up the dataset. The repertoires were released in a freely available public database intended as a resource for research on the immune response to SARS-CoV-2. The samples were drawn from the first 160 participants of the ongoing ImmuneRACE study and from 950 to 1,500 subjects provided by 6 global collaborators. A de-identified subject ID, COVID-19 status, age in years and sex were almost always included in the sample metadata. Where available, HLA class I and class II types were taken from metadata supplied by the sample provider and were not determined by assay-based typing.

The full study reports these points: The amount of clinical and demographic metadata varied by source and participant and was provided uncurated.

The immunoSEQ Assay, a bias-controlled multiplex PCR, was used to amplify TCRbeta CDR3 regions from genomic DNA. The study's processing was this. Within the assay, amplification of reference gene primers was used to estimate how many nucleated cells each sample contained. To quantify the absolute abundance of each unique TCRbeta CDR3 rearrangement, sequence reads were collapsed and filtered. For each sample, productive Simpson clonality was calculated as the square root of Simpson's diversity index across productive rearrangements. TCRdb holds this immuneACCESS table with in-frame rearrangements only. Some clones are missing; in checked studies, unresolved V genes explain under half, and the rest has no known cause. V, J and clone size were drawn from that table, and D and trimming were deduced from the DNA. Across this sample there are fewer than 500,000 clones, with approximately 90% seen only once. The ten most abundant clones make up 0.7% to 1% of the sample.

Comment on this clone: Its antigen target is currently unknown. Qualities for individual bases were not recorded, and no much larger clone is one base off.

The germline V gene encodes CDR1 LNHDA and CDR2 SQIVND (reference sequence). The germline V and J ends show losses of 4 bases and 3 bases respectively, and no gene match explains 6 bases of the junction. Reading from cysteine to phenylalanine, the CDR3 counts 17 amino acids. The only DNA kept is the CDR3, 51 bases in frame from the first base. In Seattle, one collaborating source enrolled patients while the infection was active and tracked those patients longitudinally over the course of disease. Each collaborating institution followed its own protocols to collect whole blood in K2EDTA tubes. Collaborator samples were shipped for TCRbeta analysis as frozen whole blood, isolated PBMCs, or DNA extracted from either sample type.

This TCR came from a man younger than 35 with COVID-19, enrolled during active disease. In this chain, TRBV19 is recombined with TRBJ2-3; 14 middle bases align to TRBD2. Specimen: peripheral blood. The CDR3 here reads CASSRSGTSGRTDTQYF. The sequenced DNA: TGTGCCAGTAGTAGATCCGGGACTAGCGGGAGAACAGATACGCAGTATTTT.